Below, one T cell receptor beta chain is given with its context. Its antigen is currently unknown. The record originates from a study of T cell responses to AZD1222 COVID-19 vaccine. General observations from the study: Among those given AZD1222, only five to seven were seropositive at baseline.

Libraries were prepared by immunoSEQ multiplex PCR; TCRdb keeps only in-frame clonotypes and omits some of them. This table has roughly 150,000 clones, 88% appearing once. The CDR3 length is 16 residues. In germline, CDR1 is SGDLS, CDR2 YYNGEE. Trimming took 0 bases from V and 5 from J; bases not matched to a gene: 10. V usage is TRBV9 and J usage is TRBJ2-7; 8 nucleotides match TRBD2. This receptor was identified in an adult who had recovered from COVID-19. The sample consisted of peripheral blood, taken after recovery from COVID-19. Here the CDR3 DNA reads TGTGCCAGCAGCGTAGCTTTTGGGACTAGTACCGACGAGCAGTACTTC. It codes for CASSVAFGTSTDEQYF.